Only a few counts were recorded for the clone carrying this T cell receptor beta chain. Time point defined: pre-sensitization, week 0. As for treatment: therapeutic diphenylcyclopropenone sensitization with weekly scalp DPC. Sequencing started from total RNA isolated from unfractionated whole blood. The CDR3 has 12 amino acids. V was trimmed by 1 base and J by 6 bases, leaving 5 bases between them. The V gene's germline CDR1 is LGHNA and CDR2 YNFKEQ. One entry per CDR3 protein results from TCRdb running MiXCR on the RACE reads. The sample carries a few hundred thousand distinct CDR3 sequences, around 5.5% recorded once. The data belong to a study of human T cells and chemical hapten exposure.

The receptor was isolated from a woman under 30 with alopecia areata. Some clones in this sample may be carry-over from other donors' samples. Sequencing used whole blood, obtained in connection with sensitization to the hapten diphenylcyclopropenone (DPC). V and J are TRBV4-2 and TRBJ2-3; D is uncertain. CDR3 sequence: CASSQAFDTQYF. In DNA form, the CDR3 reads TGTGCCAGCAGCCAAGCTTTTGATACGCAGTATTTT.